What follows are 20 T cell receptor beta chains derived from one specimen sequenced in a study of cytomegalovirus exposure and HLA in healthy donors. Primers included in the PCR were 60 Vbeta and 13 Jbeta primers. TCRdb keeps only in-frame clones here, not all; method: immunoSEQ multiplex PCR. The data show 170,000 or so clones, with more than 70% seen just once and about 0.39% held by the top ten. The specimen sequenced was PBMCs. These receptors were taken from a boy between 2 and 10 years old in good health and CMV-seronegative.

This chain uses TRBV21-1 with TRBJ2-3; TRBD2, as called in the table, went unchecked against the DNA. TRBV21-1 counts as a pseudogene. There are 17 residues in the CDR3. The CDR3 DNA sequence: TGTGCCAGCAGCAAAAAGAGAAGCGGGAGCGTCACAGATACGCAGTATTTT. The encoded protein is CASSKKRSGSVTDTQYF.

The CDR3 DNA follows: TGCAGCCACCCGGACAGGGGTGGCTACACCTTC. Translated: CSHPDRGGYTF. This rearrangement joins TRBV29-1 to TRBJ1-2; 9 bases are shared with TRBD1. The CDR3 covers 11 residues. The germline gives CDR1 SQVTM, CDR2 ANQGSEA. J was trimmed by 7 bases and V by 8 bases; bases with no gene match: 5.

The chain has TRBV6-5 and TRBJ2-1, with 9 bases identical to TRBD2. The CDR3 has 14 amino acids. Trimming cost V 6 bases and J 9 bases; bases outside gene matches: 9. The germline V gene has CDR1 MNHEY and CDR2 SVGAGI. The CDR3 is CASRPEAGGGEQFF. The CDR3 DNA is TGTGCCAGCAGACCAGAAGCGGGAGGAGGTGAGCAGTTCTTC.

This sequence joins TRBV11-2 and TRBJ2-6; 8 positions match TRBD2. CDR3 length: 14 amino acids. V lost 8 bases and J lost 5; bases outside the gene matches: 5. Per the germline V gene, CDR1 is SGHAT and CDR2 is FQNNGV. The DNA for the CDR3 is TGTGCCAGCCTGCGGGGGGACTGGGCCAACGTCCTGACTTTC. As protein: CASLRGDWANVLTF.

The chain is built from TRBV27 and TRBJ2-1, with D tentatively TRBD1 (5 bases). Per germline, CDR1 MNHEY and CDR2 SMNVEV (reference sequence). V dropped 4 bases and J dropped 4 bases, with 11 bases sitting between them. This CDR3 is built from 14 residues. CDR3 amino acids: CASSYSRVYNEQFF. Written as DNA, the CDR3 is TGTGCCAGCAGTTACTCCAGGGTATACAATGAGCAGTTCTTC.

This clone was seen a single time. This same CDR3 is encoded by further DNA sequences in the sample. J is TRBJ1-1 and V is TRBV5-1, with TRBD1 as a possible D gene (5 bases). V was shortened by 1 base and J by 1 base, with 11 bases between the two germline ends. The CDR3 is 15 amino acids. Germline CDR1 reads SGHRS; CDR2 reads YFSETQ. The CDR3 spells CASSLTGLRNTEAFF. The CDR3 DNA reads as TGCGCCAGCAGCTTGACAGGCCTCCGGAACACTGAAGCTTTCTTT. Supplemented by reference TRBV5-1 and TRBJ1-1, the full variable domain reads KAGVTQTPRYLIKTRGQQVTLSCSPISGHRSVSWYQQTPGQGLQFLFEYFSETQRNKGNFPGRFSGRQFSNSRSEMNVSTLELGDSALYLCASSLTGLRNTEAFFGQGTRLTVV.

The V gene is TRBV5-4, the J gene TRBJ1-2, with D possibly being TRBD1 (6 bases). CDR3 length equals 16 residues. Germline loops: CDR1 SGHNT, CDR2 YYREEE (reference sequence). Trimming took 0 bases from V and 2 from J, leaving 14 bases between them. The CDR3 sequence: CASSLAGGMGNYGYTF. In DNA, the CDR3 is TGTGCCAGCAGCTTGGCTGGGGGCATGGGGAACTATGGCTACACCTTC.

This clone has just one count. This sequence joins TRBV27 and TRBJ1-2, with 8 bases identical to TRBD1. The CDR3 has 13 amino acids. The germline V gene encodes CDR1 MNHEY and CDR2 SMNVEV (reference sequence). V trimming: 6 bases; J trimming: 4 bases; junction bases outside the gene matches: 4. CDR3 in amino acids: CASSPDRAYGYTF. The DNA for the CDR3 is TGTGCCAGCAGCCCGGACAGGGCCTATGGCTACACCTTC.

This clone appeared a few times. Relative to the germline gene, one junction end is altered; a read error may explain this. The chain joins TRBV5-1 to TRBJ2-1; D is perhaps TRBD2 (6 bases). CDR1 SGHRS and CDR2 YFSETQ come from the germline V gene. CDR3 length equals 15 residues. The CDR3 DNA follows: TGCGCCAGCACCTTGGACGGGAGCTCCTACAATGAGCAGTTCTTC. It yields the protein CASTLDGSSYNEQFF. Based on the CDR3 plus reference TRBV5-1 and TRBJ2-1, the full variable domain is KAGVTQTPRYLIKTRGQQVTLSCSPISGHRSVSWYQQTPGQGLQFLFEYFSETQRNKGNFPGRFSGRQFSNSRSEMNVSTLELGDSALYLCASTLDGSSYNEQFFGPGTRLTVL.

The chain employs TRBV27 and TRBJ1-4, with D hard to call. CDR3 length: 13 amino acids. V shed 3 bases and J shed 8 bases, with 10 bases lying between them. Germline lookup yields CDR1 MNHEY and CDR2 SMNVEV (reference sequence). Here the CDR3 DNA reads TGTGCCAGCAGTTTTAGAGGGAACGAAAAACTGTTTTTT. Its translation is CASSFRGNEKLFF.

This chain uses TRBV4-1 with TRBJ2-1; tentatively, D is TRBD2 (5 bases). This CDR3 is built from 18 residues. The V gene's germline CDR1 is MGHRA and CDR2 YSYEKL. V lost 0 bases to trimming and J lost 0 bases, with 15 bases between them. DNA for the CDR3: TGCGCCAGCAGCCAAGATATTCGCCTAGCCTTCTCCTACAATGAGCAGTTCTTC. Its translation is CASSQDIRLAFSYNEQFF.

This clone was detected a few times. This rearrangement joins TRBV19 to TRBJ1-4; TRBD1 agrees at 7 bases. This CDR3 is 15 amino acids long. V shed 6 bases, J shed 5 bases, and the junction held 9 bases outside the gene matches. The germline CDR1 and CDR2 sequences are LNHDA and SQIVND (reference sequence). CDR3 DNA: TGTGCCAGTAGAAAGGGCGGGACAGCCAATGAAAAACTGTTTTTT. Translation gives CASRKGGTANEKLFF.

The rearrangement links TRBV13 to TRBJ2-3, with TRBD2 matching over 7 bases. Germline V CDR1 and CDR2: PRHDT, FYEKMQ (reference sequence). This CDR3 has 18 residues. Germline trimming cut 2 bases from V and 5 bases from J; bases unmatched to any gene: 16. The CDR3 sequence is CASSLMYSSSGPKDTQYF. The CDR3 DNA reads as TGTGCCAGCAGCTTAATGTATAGCTCTAGCGGCCCGAAAGATACGCAGTATTTT.

The V call is TRBV28, the J call TRBJ1-2; no definite D call. With 3 bases removed from V and 6 bases from J, the gap between germline ends came to 11 bases. The V gene's germline CDR1 is MDHEN and CDR2 SYDVKM. The CDR3 covers 13 residues. Here the CDR3 DNA reads TGTGCCAGCAGTTTTGGTCTAGTCAATGGCTACACCTTC. It encodes CASSFGLVNGYTF.

The chain joins TRBV18 to TRBJ2-3; D is possibly TRBD2 (5 bases). With 6 bases removed from V and 0 bases from J, the gap between germline ends came to 13 bases. Germline values: CDR1 KGHSH, CDR2 LQKENI. CDR3 length: 15 residues. The CDR3 here is CASSTGWTSTDTQYF. CDR3 sequence (DNA): TGTGCCAGCTCTACGGGGTGGACTAGCACAGATACGCAGTATTTT. The full variable domain, rest sourced from reference TRBV18 and TRBJ2-3, is NAGVMQNPRHLVRRRGQEARLRCSPMKGHSHVYWYRQLPEEGLKFMVYLQKENIIDESGMPKERFSAEFPKEGPSILRIQQVVRGDSAAYFCASSTGWTSTDTQYFGPGTRLTVL.

The V gene is TRBV6-5, the J gene TRBJ2-2, with 7 bases aligning to TRBD2. V lost 5 bases, J lost 2 bases, and 5 bases stayed unmatched. The CDR3 is made up of 15 amino acids. Germline V lookup: CDR1 MNHEY, CDR2 SVGAGI. The CDR3 coding sequence is TGTGCCAGCAGTCTACTAGCGACCAACACCGGGGAGCTGTTTTTT. Protein: CASSLLATNTGELFF.

The chain recombines TRBV6-1 with TRBJ2-7; D remains unclear. CDR3 length equals 15 residues. The V gene's germline CDR1 is MNHNS and CDR2 SASEGT. Trimming left V 0 bases short and J 2 bases short, with 11 bases between. CDR3 DNA: TGTGCCAGCAGTGAAGCCGCCGCAAGCACCTACGAGCAGTACTTC. It yields the protein CASSEAAASTYEQYF.

The chain uses TRBV2 and TRBJ1-2; D might be TRBD1 (6 bases). The V gene's germline CDR1 is SNHLY and CDR2 FYNNEI. The CDR3 is made up of 14 amino acids. The germline V and J ends were trimmed by 7 bases and 4 bases, with 16 bases remaining between them. CDR3 region: CASTPLTGRYGYTF. CDR3 bases: TGTGCCAGCACCCCCTTGACAGGCCGCTATGGCTACACCTTC.

The table lists this clone with a count of one. The J gene is TRBJ2-1, the V gene TRBV4-1; 13 positions match TRBD2. Per the germline V gene, CDR1 is MGHRA and CDR2 is YSYEKL. Trimming removed 5 bases from V and 14 bases from J; junction bases left unmatched: 12. The CDR3 length is 15 residues. The chain's CDR3 is CASSFGLAGEVGKFF. The CDR3 DNA is TGCGCCAGCAGCTTTGGACTAGCGGGAGAGGTTGGGAAGTTCTTC.

This chain's CDR3 is CSVDSSGSGRTGELFF. The CDR3 DNA sequence: TGCAGCGTTGACTCCTCTGGGAGCGGGAGGACCGGGGAGCTGTTTTTT. The rearrangement joins TRBV29-1 to TRBJ2-2; 9 positions match TRBD2. Looked up from germline, CDR1 is SQVTM and CDR2 is ANQGSEA. The CDR3 is 16 residues long. The V gene end was trimmed by 3 bases and the J gene end by 5 bases; junction bases not matched to a gene: 10.